These 3 T cell receptor beta chains were sequenced from one sample in a study of shared clonotypes between healthy human individuals. Using immunoSEQ multiplex PCR, the repertoire was profiled, and TCRdb retains in-frame clones only, with some absent. The data show some 630,000 clones, less than 80% seen once. The sample was memory CD4+ T cells sorted from blood. The subset is: CD45RA-negative fraction. The receptor source for this set is a young woman in good health.

The chain links TRBV2 to TRBJ1-2; possible D gene TRBD1, 5 bases. The V gene's germline CDR1 is SNHLY and CDR2 FYNNEI. The CDR3 consists of 13 residues. Trimming shortened V by 5 bases and J by 2 bases, and 9 bases separated the two germline ends. The CDR3 here is CASSNDRNYGYTF. CDR3 bases: TGTGCCAGCAGTAACGACAGAAACTATGGCTACACCTTC.

The rearrangement uses TRBV7-7 and TRBJ2-7, with a weak D call TRBD1 (6 bases). Germline V lookup: CDR1 SSHAT, CDR2 FNYEAQ (reference sequence). The CDR3 contains 13 residues. V was trimmed by 5 bases and J by 7 bases, leaving 15 bases between them. The CDR3 is CASSTQTGREQYF. The DNA of the CDR3 is TGTGCCAGCAGCACTCAAACAGGGCGGGAGCAGTACTTC.

Note on this clone: Germline is not matched at one junction end, which may reflect a read error. This chain connects TRBV28 to TRBJ2-7, with 9 bases identical to TRBD2. CDR3 length equals 16 residues. Per germline, CDR1 MDHEN and CDR2 SYDVKM. This CDR3 reads CASSLSPSGTVYELYF. The CDR3 bases are TGTGCCAGCAGTTTATCGCCTAGCGGGACGGTCTACGAGCTGTACTTC.